These 24 T cell receptor beta chains were sequenced from one sample in a study of breast tumors, draining lymph nodes, adjacent tissues. Samples came from axillary lymph nodes draining the breast cancer. TCRdb re-called the multiplex PCR reads through MiXCR, storing one row per CDR3 protein. The table lists roughly 120,000 distinct CDR3 sequences, just under 20% of them singletons, with approximately 3.5% in the top ten. Sequenced: axillary lymph node tissue. The receptors shown here come from a female donor with breast cancer. Some clones in this sample may be carry-over from other donors' samples.

J is TRBJ2-5 and V is TRBV20-1; no clear D gene. The CDR3 is 13 amino acids. V lost 3 bases to trimming and J lost 0 bases, with 8 bases between them. The germline V gene encodes CDR1 DFQATT and CDR2 SNEGSKA (reference sequence). This chain's CDR3 is CSASGPNQETQYF. CDR3 in DNA: TGCAGTGCTAGTGGACCAAACCAAGAGACCCAGTACTTC.

With regard to this clonotype: At one end, the junction sequence differs from germline, possibly due to a read error. The chain uses TRBV10-3 and TRBJ1-3; D remains unclear. This CDR3 comprises 16 residues. Per germline, CDR1 ENHRY and CDR2 SYGVKD. The CDR3: CAISESFLVSGNTIYF. In DNA, the CDR3 is TGCGCCATCAGTGAGTCATTCTTGGTCTCTGGAAACACCATATATTTT.

This clonotype was picked up many times. The V and J genes are TRBV29-1 and TRBJ2-2, with TRBD2 matching 9 bases. The CDR3 consists of 14 residues. J lost 6 bases, V lost 8 bases, and 10 bases had no gene match. In germline, CDR1 is SQVTM, CDR2 ANQGSEA. The CDR3 protein is CSTRGGGRPGELFF. CDR3 sequence (DNA): TGCAGCACCCGCGGGGGGGGTAGGCCCGGGGAGCTGTTTTTT.

The sample holds many counts of this clonotype. The rearrangement links TRBV5-1 to TRBJ2-1, with unresolved D. The CDR3 is made up of 14 amino acids. Looked up from germline, CDR1 is SGHRS and CDR2 is YFSETQ. The germline V and J ends were trimmed by 0 bases and 9 bases, with 13 bases remaining between them. CDR3 nucleotides: TGCGCCAGCAGCTTGGGAAGCCACCTAGGTGAGCAGTTCTTC. The encoded protein is CASSLGSHLGEQFF.

The table lists this clonotype with many counts. V gene TRBV29-1 combines with J gene TRBJ2-7; D possibly corresponds to TRBD1 (5 bases). This CDR3 spans 13 amino acids. The germline V gene encodes CDR1 SQVTM and CDR2 ANQGSEA. V was trimmed by 4 bases and J by 7 bases, leaving 17 bases between them. The CDR3 nucleotides read TGCAGCGTTGGACCTAAACAGTCAGGGGAGCAGTACTTC. Protein sequence: CSVGPKQSGEQYF.

About this clonotype: Just one base apart from a much larger clone, this may be a read error. In nucleotides, the CDR3 is TGTGCCAGTAGTCCCGGGACACCATCCTACGAGCAGTACTTC. Amino acids: CASSPGTPSYEQYF. The chain is built from TRBV19 and TRBJ2-7, with D possibly TRBD1 on 6 matching bases. Trimming removed 5 bases from V and 1 base from J, with 12 bases in between. Germline V gives CDR1 LNHDA, CDR2 SQIVND (reference sequence). The CDR3 covers 14 residues.

Regarding this clonotype: A clone one base away is much larger, so this may be a read error. The V gene is TRBV20-1, the J gene TRBJ1-2; D is perhaps TRBD1 (5 bases). CDR3 length: 14 amino acids. CDR1 DFQATT and CDR2 SNEGSKA come from the germline V gene (reference sequence). Trimming took off 5 bases at V and 6 bases at J, with 19 bases between the two ends. CDR3 nucleotides: TGCAGTGCTCACCGGGAATGGGGCGCAAATGGCTACACCTTC. Its translation: CSAHREWGANGYTF.

Remarks on this clonotype: A much larger clonotype is one base distant, so this may be a read error. The CDR3 nucleotides are TGCAGCGTTGAGGAGCCAGACCAATATGGCTACACCTTC. Protein product: CSVEEPDQYGYTF. This chain connects TRBV29-1 to TRBJ1-2; D remains ambiguous. This CDR3 region has 13 residues. Germline lookup yields CDR1 SQVTM and CDR2 ANQGSEA. Trimming pared 3 bases from V and 5 bases from J, leaving 13 bases between.

This clonotype was seen repeatedly, ten times or more. The chain has TRBV20-1 and TRBJ2-5; D not resolved. This CDR3 has 14 amino acids. Germline lookup yields CDR1 DFQATT and CDR2 SNEGSKA (reference sequence). Trimming stripped 1 base from V and 5 bases from J, with 14 bases between. The chain's CDR3 is CSARGRVVSETQYF. DNA for the CDR3: TGCAGTGCTAGAGGTCGGGTAGTTTCGGAGACCCAGTACTTC.

This clonotype was counted many times. V is TRBV30 and J is TRBJ1-2; TRBD1 aligns across 11 bases. The J segment lost 4 bases and the V segment lost 4 bases, leaving 5 bases of the junction unmatched. The CDR3 has 14 amino acids. Germline values: CDR1 GTSNPN, CDR2 SVGIG (reference sequence). The CDR3 DNA sequence: TGTGCCTGGAACCTGGACAGGGGGCTCTATGGCTACACCTTC. Residues: CAWNLDRGLYGYTF.

The gene calls are TRBV5-1 and TRBJ1-1; no definite D call. The CDR3 runs 16 residues. Germline values: CDR1 SGHRS, CDR2 YFSETQ. V lost 3 bases to trimming and J lost 0 bases, with 15 bases between them. The CDR3 nucleotides read TGCGCCAGCAGCTCCCGACCCGTCCAAATGAACACTGAAGCTTTCTTT. This codes for CASSSRPVQMNTEAFF.

This clonotype has at least ten counts. The chain couples TRBV15 to TRBJ2-1; D might be TRBD1 (5 bases). This CDR3 region has 15 residues. Germline V gene data show CDR1 as LNHNV and CDR2 as YYDKDF (reference sequence). V lost 1 base to trimming and J lost 8 bases, with 15 bases between them. In DNA form, the CDR3 reads TGTGCCACCAGCAGAGCAGGGAATGGGGTTTATGAGCAGTTCTTC. As protein: CATSRAGNGVYEQFF.

This clonotype showed up many times. V is TRBV4-1 and J is TRBJ1-6; tentative D call: TRBD1 (5 bases). The V gene's germline CDR1 is MGHRA and CDR2 YSYEKL. CDR3 length equals 16 residues. Trimming took off 0 bases at V and 10 bases at J, with 16 bases between the two ends. This CDR3 is CASSQDHGQGWSPLHF. Written as DNA, the CDR3 is TGCGCCAGCAGCCAAGATCATGGGCAGGGATGGTCACCCCTCCACTTT.

Remarks on this clonotype: This may come from a read error, since a much larger clone is one base off. V and J are TRBV5-1 and TRBJ2-1; 9 bases match TRBD1. The CDR3 loop spans 16 amino acids. Looked up from germline, CDR1 is SGHRS and CDR2 is YFSETQ. Trimming cost V 0 bases and J 9 bases; bases outside gene matches: 10. CDR3 bases: TGCGCCAGCAGCTTGGGGCCGGGACAGGGTGATAGTGAGCAGTTCTTC. This gives the protein CASSLGPGQGDSEQFF.

This clonotype came up many times. V usage is TRBV5-5 and J usage is TRBJ2-1; D is perhaps TRBD1 (6 bases). The CDR3 spans 14 residues. V lost 1 base, J lost 4 bases, and 9 bases lay in between. Looked up from germline, CDR1 is SGHKS and CDR2 is YYEKEE (reference sequence). The CDR3 spells CASSLWGRYNEQFF. CDR3 bases: TGTGCCAGCAGCTTGTGGGGGCGATACAATGAGCAGTTCTTC.

This chain links TRBV15 with TRBJ2-5; TRBD2 aligns across 7 bases. After removal of 1 base from V and 3 bases from J, the junction contained 8 bases not matched to a gene. The CDR3 extends over 16 amino acids. The V gene's germline CDR1 is LNHNV and CDR2 YYDKDF (reference sequence). CDR3 sequence: CATSRANRDYEETQYF. CDR3 DNA sequence: TGTGCCACCAGCAGAGCCAACCGGGACTACGAAGAGACCCAGTACTTC.

This clonotype was counted at least ten times. The chain has TRBV20-1 and TRBJ2-7; tentatively, D is TRBD1 (6 bases). V lost 1 base and J 0 bases, leaving 13 bases between the germline ends. The germline gives CDR1 DFQATT, CDR2 SNEGSKA (reference sequence). The CDR3 covers 15 residues. The CDR3 region has the DNA TGCAGTGCTAGAGCCCCGGCGACAGGCTCCTACGAGCAGTACTTC. Residues: CSARAPATGSYEQYF.

This clonotype occurred many times. DNA of the CDR3: TGTGCCCTCCCCGGTGCAGGGGGGGTGAATGAGCAGTTCTTC. Protein product: CALPGAGGVNEQFF. The chain is built from TRBV7-9 and TRBJ2-1; D is possibly TRBD1 or TRBD2 (7 bases each). Deletions cut 11 bases from V and 7 bases from J, with 21 bases between. This CDR3 region has 14 residues. The V gene's germline CDR1 is SEHNR and CDR2 FQNEAQ (reference sequence).

There are many counts of this clonotype. J is TRBJ2-1 and V is TRBV6-5; a possible D gene is TRBD1 (5 bases). This CDR3 region has 16 residues. Germline V gene lookup returns CDR1 MNHEY and CDR2 SVGAGI. V lost 2 bases and J lost 5, with 16 bases in between. The CDR3 loop reads CASSYGLQGTDNEQFF. For the CDR3, the DNA is TGTGCCAGCAGTTACGGTTTGCAGGGAACGGACAATGAGCAGTTCTTC.

This clonotype was recorded many times. Written as DNA, the CDR3 is TGTGCCAGCAACCTTGGGCGGGGTAACAATCAGCCCCAGCATTTT. Translating gives CASNLGRGNNQPQHF. The chain is built from TRBV2 and TRBJ1-5, with D uncertain. V lost 7 bases and J 3 bases, leaving 16 bases between the germline ends. This CDR3 has 15 residues. Germline values: CDR1 SNHLY, CDR2 FYNNEI.

This chain connects TRBV6-1 to TRBJ2-3, with D maybe TRBD1 (7 bases). The V end was cut by 6 bases, the J end by 0 bases, with 13 bases between. Germline loops: CDR1 MNHNS, CDR2 SASEGT. The CDR3 is 15 amino acids. Written as DNA, the CDR3 is TGTGCCAGCAGCGAGACAGGGACTAGCACAGATACGCAGTATTTT. Translation gives CASSETGTSTDTQYF.

This clonotype has ten or more counts. The gene calls are TRBV3-1 and TRBJ2-3; TRBD2 aligns across 12 bases. The CDR3 sequence is 15 residues long. Germline assignment: CDR1 LGHDT and CDR2 YNNKEL (reference sequence). V shed 4 bases, J shed 5 bases, and the junction held 4 bases outside the gene matches. The CDR3 nucleotides read TGTGCCAGCAGCCGTACTAGCGGGAGGAAAGATACGCAGTATTTT. Translating gives CASSRTSGRKDTQYF.

This clonotype was counted at least ten times. Written as DNA, the CDR3 is TGTGCCAGCAGCGCACCTAGCGGGAGGAGGGACGAGCAGTACTTC. Translation: CASSAPSGRRDEQYF. V gene TRBV7-8 combines with J gene TRBJ2-7; the match to TRBD2 covers 11 bases. There are 15 residues in the CDR3. Trimming cost V 5 bases and J 5 bases; bases outside gene matches: 8. Germline loops: CDR1 SGHVS, CDR2 FQNEAQ.

Concerning this clonotype: The junction departs from germline at one end; a sequencing error may be responsible. V is TRBV7-6 and J is TRBJ2-1; possible D gene TRBD1, 6 bases. Germline V gives CDR1 SGHVS, CDR2 FNYEAQ. The CDR3 has 16 amino acids. DNA for the CDR3: TGTGCCAGCAGCTTACGACCAGGGGTTACCTACAATGAGCGGTTCTTC. Translated, it gives CASSLRPGVTYNERFF.